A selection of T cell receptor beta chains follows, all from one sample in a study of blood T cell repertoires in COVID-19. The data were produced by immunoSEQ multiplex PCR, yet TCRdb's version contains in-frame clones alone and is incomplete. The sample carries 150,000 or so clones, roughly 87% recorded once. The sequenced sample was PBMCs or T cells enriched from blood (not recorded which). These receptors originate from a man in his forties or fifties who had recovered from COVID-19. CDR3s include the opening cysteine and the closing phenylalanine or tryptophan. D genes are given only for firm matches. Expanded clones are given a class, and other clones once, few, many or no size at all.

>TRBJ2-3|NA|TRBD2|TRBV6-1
CASRLAGRTDTQYF
TGTGCCAGCCGACTAGCGGGCCGCACAGATACGCAGTATTTT
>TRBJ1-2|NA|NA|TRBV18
CASSPLGEADYGYTF
TGTGCCAGCTCACCCCTCGGGGAGGCCGACTATGGCTACACCTTC
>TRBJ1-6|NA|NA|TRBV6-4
CASSFDSSYNSPLHF
TGTGCCAGCAGTTTTGACAGCTCCTATAATTCACCCCTCCACTTT
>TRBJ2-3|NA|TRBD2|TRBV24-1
CATMGTSGGEGTQYF
TGTGCCACCATGGGGACTAGCGGGGGGGAAGGGACGCAGTATTTT
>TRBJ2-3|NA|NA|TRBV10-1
CASSGSGIPDTQYF
TGCGCCAGCAGTGGATCCGGGATACCAGATACGCAGTATTTT
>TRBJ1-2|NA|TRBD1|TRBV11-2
CASSTRQGNGYTF
TGTGCCAGCAGCACAAGACAGGGTAATGGCTACACCTTC
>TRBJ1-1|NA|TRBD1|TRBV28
CASSRTGVNTEAFF
TGTGCCAGCAGTCGAACAGGGGTCAACACTGAAGCTTTCTTT
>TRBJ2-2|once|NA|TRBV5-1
CASLPLGQGTGELFF
TGCGCCAGCCTCCCACTGGGGCAGGGAACCGGGGAGCTGTTTTTT
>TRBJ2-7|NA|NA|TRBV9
CASSEGELYEQYF
TGTGCCAGCAGCGAGGGGGAACTCTACGAGCAGTACTTC
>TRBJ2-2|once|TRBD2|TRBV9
CASSVTPPGGSNTGELFF
TGTGCCAGCAGCGTAACGCCCCCGGGGGGGTCGAACACCGGGGAGCTGTTTTTT
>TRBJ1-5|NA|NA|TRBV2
CASRVGQPQHF
TGTGCCAGCAGGGTCGGTCAGCCCCAGCATTTT
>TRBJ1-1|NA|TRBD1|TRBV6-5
CASSRDRGITEAFF
TGTGCCAGCAGTCGGGACAGGGGCATCACTGAAGCTTTCTTT
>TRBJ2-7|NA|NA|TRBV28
CASSPGQSDEQYF
TGTGCCAGCAGTCCAGGACAGTCTGACGAGCAGTACTTC
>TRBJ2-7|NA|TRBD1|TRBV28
CASTSGTGGLEQYF
TGTGCCAGCACATCCGGGACAGGGGGCCTCGAGCAGTACTTC
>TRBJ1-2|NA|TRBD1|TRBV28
CASSLRTGPYGYTF
TGTGCCAGCAGTTTGAGGACAGGGCCCTATGGCTACACCTTC
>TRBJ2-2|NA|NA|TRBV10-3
CAIGPGSGELFF
TGTGCCATCGGTCCGGGAAGCGGGGAGCTGTTTTTT
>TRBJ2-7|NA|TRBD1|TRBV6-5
CASSNRGDHEQYF
TGTGCCAGCAGTAACAGGGGAGACCACGAGCAGTACTTC
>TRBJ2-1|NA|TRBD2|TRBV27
CASSLKLAGGFRDEQFF
TGTGCCAGCAGTTTAAAACTAGCGGGAGGATTTAGGGATGAGCAGTTCTTC
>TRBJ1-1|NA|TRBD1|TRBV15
CATSPQGGRMNTEAFF
TGTGCCACCAGCCCCCAGGGGGGACGGATGAACACTGAAGCTTTCTTT
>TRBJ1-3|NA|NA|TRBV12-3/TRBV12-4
CASRPGGNTIYF
TGTGCCAGCAGGCCAGGGGGAAACACCATATATTTT
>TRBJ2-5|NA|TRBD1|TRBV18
CASSPPQAGGRTQYF
TGTGCCAGCTCACCACCCCAGGCAGGGGGAAGGACCCAGTACTTC
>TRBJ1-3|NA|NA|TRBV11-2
CASSPRRDSRGNTIYF
TGTGCCAGCAGCCCTAGAAGGGACTCGCGTGGAAACACCATATATTTT
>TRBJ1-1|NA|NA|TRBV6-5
CASRQGMNTEAFF
TGTGCCAGCAGGCAGGGAATGAACACTGAAGCTTTCTTT
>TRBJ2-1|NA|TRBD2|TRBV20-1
CSASGTSGFYNEQFF
TGCAGTGCTAGTGGGACTAGCGGCTTCTACAATGAGCAGTTCTTC
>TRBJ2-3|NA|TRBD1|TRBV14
CASSQGKGQGADTQYF
TGTGCCAGCAGCCAAGGAAAGGGACAGGGGGCTGATACGCAGTATTTT
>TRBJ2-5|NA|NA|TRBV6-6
CASMSQETQYF
TGTGCCAGCATGTCTCAAGAGACCCAGTACTTC
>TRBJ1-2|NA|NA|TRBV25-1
CASSRTLSGDGYTF
TGTGCCAGCAGTCGGACTCTCTCTGGGGATGGCTACACCTTC
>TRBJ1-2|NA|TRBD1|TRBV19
CASSIGGGADYGYTF
TGTGCCAGTAGTATTGGAGGGGGCGCAGACTATGGCTACACCTTC
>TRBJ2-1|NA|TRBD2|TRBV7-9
CASSSWLTSGRPNEQFF
TGTGCCAGCAGCTCTTGGCTGACTAGCGGGAGGCCCAATGAGCAGTTCTTC
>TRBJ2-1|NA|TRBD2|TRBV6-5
CASARDWGGSNEQFF
TGTGCCAGCGCTCGCGATTGGGGGGGATCCAATGAGCAGTTCTTC
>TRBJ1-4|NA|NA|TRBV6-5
CASLPRGNEKLFF
TGTGCCAGCCTTCCACGGGGGAATGAAAAACTGTTTTTT
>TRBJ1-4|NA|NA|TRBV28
CASSTRHLNEKLFF
TGTGCCAGCAGTACACGACACCTTAATGAAAAACTGTTTTTT
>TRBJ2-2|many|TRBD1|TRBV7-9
CASSSAPDREHGELFF
TGTGCCAGCAGCTCTGCTCCGGACAGGGAACACGGGGAGCTGTTTTTT
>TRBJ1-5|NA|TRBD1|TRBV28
CASSPTGTFNQPQHF
TGTGCCAGCAGCCCGACAGGGACCTTCAATCAGCCCCAGCATTTT
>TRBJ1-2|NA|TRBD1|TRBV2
CASSKQGVGYTF
TGTGCCAGCAGTAAACAGGGGGTCGGCTACACCTTC
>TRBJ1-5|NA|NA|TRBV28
CASDRSGQFYQPQHF
TGTGCCAGCGATAGATCGGGACAATTTTATCAGCCCCAGCATTTT
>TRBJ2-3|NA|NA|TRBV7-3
CASSLSSSRGTDTQYF
TGTGCCAGCAGCTTAAGTTCCTCGCGGGGCACAGATACGCAGTATTTT